This T cell receptor beta chain was sequenced in a study of T cell responses to AZD1222 COVID-19 vaccine. Study findings and constraints: Reportedly, close to half of spike-specific TCRs are directed against unmutated variant regions.

Germline CDR1 LNHDA, CDR2 SQIVND (reference sequence). The CDR3 consists of 15 residues. Trimming cost V 4 bases and J 3 bases; bases outside gene matches: 6. Points on this clone: What it binds is unknown.

Libraries were prepared by immunoSEQ multiplex PCR; TCRdb keeps only in-frame clonotypes and omits some of them. The sample records around 110,000 clones, roughly nine tenths being singletons. Specimen: peripheral blood, collected on day 0 of AZD1222 vaccination. This TCR was recovered from an adult in good health. The rearrangement uses TRBV19 and TRBJ1-2; TRBD1 matches at 9 bases. The CDR3, as DNA: TGTGCCAGTAGTACCGGGACAGGGTGGTACTATGGCTACACCTTC. Translation: CASSTGTGWYYGYTF.